The rows below give T cell receptor beta chains drawn from one sample of a study of shared clonotypes between healthy human individuals. Sequencing was performed with immunoSEQ multiplex PCR; in TCRdb, only in-frame clones are kept and a portion is missing. The table has around 1,900,000 clones, 93% seen once. Sequences were obtained from naive CD8+ T cells from PBMCs. These receptors all come from a man aged 18 to 29 in good health. Some clones in this sample may be carry-over from other donors' samples. Both conserved end residues are part of each CDR3. Fields, in order: D gene, clone size, V gene, J gene, CDR3 DNA, CDR3 protein. The D gene is left open where the match is weak. Size is omitted from some rows. Given values are once, few, many or a class for expanded clones.

NA,NA,TRBV5-1,TRBJ2-5,TGCGCCAGCAGCGACGGGACATTGGGCCAAGAGACCCAGTACTTC,CASSDGTLGQETQYF
NA,NA,TRBV27,TRBJ1-1,TGTGCCAGCAGTTTTGGCGGGCTTCGGTCCGAAGCTTTCTTT,CASSFGGLRSEAFF
NA,NA,TRBV14,TRBJ2-4,TGTGCCAGCAGCCTAAAAACCAGGGACATTCAGTACTTC,CASSLKTRDIQYF
TRBD2,NA,TRBV27,TRBJ2-7,TGTGCCAGCAGTCCCCTTGAAGCGGGAGGTTACGAGCAGTACTTC,CASSPLEAGGYEQYF
NA,NA,TRBV7-8,TRBJ2-4,TGTGCCAGCAGCCTGGGAGGAGAGGGATTAGCCAAAAACATTCAGTACTTC,CASSLGGEGLAKNIQYF
NA,NA,TRBV28,TRBJ2-2,TGTGCCAGCAGTTTGGGACAGAACACCGGGGAGCTGTTTTTT,CASSLGQNTGELFF
TRBD2,NA,TRBV9,TRBJ2-7,TGTGCCAGCAGTAGATCCGGGACTAGCGGGAACGAGCAGTACTTC,CASSRSGTSGNEQYF
NA,NA,TRBV7-2,TRBJ1-5,TGTGCCAGCAGCTTCGACTTCAATCAGCCCCAGCATTTT,CASSFDFNQPQHF
TRBD2,NA,TRBV27,TRBJ2-7,TGTGCCAGCAGCCCTTCAGCGGGGGAGGACTACTACGAGCAGTACTTC,CASSPSAGEDYYEQYF
NA,NA,TRBV29-1,TRBJ2-2,TGCAGCGTTTCCCTTGGCCCGAACACCGGGGAGCTGTTTTTT,CSVSLGPNTGELFF
NA,NA,TRBV9,TRBJ2-7,TGTGCCAGCAGCCTCGAAGGGGGCGAGCAGTACTTC,CASSLEGGEQYF
NA,NA,TRBV4-1,TRBJ2-3,TGCGCCAGCAGCCAGAACACCTTCACAGATACGCAGTATTTT,CASSQNTFTDTQYF
NA,NA,TRBV7-3,TRBJ2-5,TGTGCCAGCAGCTTAGGATCGGTGGGGCAAGAGACCCAGTACTTC,CASSLGSVGQETQYF
TRBD2,NA,TRBV4-1,TRBJ2-5,TGCGCCAGCAGCCAAGCATTAGCGGGAAGACAAGAGACCCAGTACTTC,CASSQALAGRQETQYF
NA,NA,TRBV6-1,TRBJ2-3,TGTGCCAGCAGTGAAATTGGCACGCCTGGCACAGATACGCAGTATTTT,CASSEIGTPGTDTQYF
NA,once,TRBV14,TRBJ2-7,TGTGCCAGCAGCCCCCACCCCTACGAGCAGTACTTC,CASSPHPYEQYF
TRBD1,NA,TRBV18,TRBJ1-1,TGTGCCAGCTCACCCCGGGACAGCCAAACTGGGGTTAACACTGAAGCTTTCTTT,CASSPRDSQTGVNTEAFF
NA,NA,TRBV4-3,TRBJ2-7,TGCGCCAGCAGCCAAGAAACGGGGGCCTCCTACGAGCAGTACTTC,CASSQETGASYEQYF
NA,NA,TRBV6-5,TRBJ2-7,TGTGCCAGCAGTTATGGGGCAGGGTTCAACGAGCAGTACTTC,CASSYGAGFNEQYF
TRBD2,NA,TRBV5-6,TRBJ2-7,TGTGCCAGCAGCTTGGGCGGGACTAGCGGCTACGAGCAGTACTTC,CASSLGGTSGYEQYF
NA,NA,TRBV28,TRBJ2-1,TGTGCCAGCAGTGAGGGACGCGGGTGGGGGTTTTACAATGAGCAGTTCTTC,CASSEGRGWGFYNEQFF
NA,NA,TRBV15,TRBJ1-5,TGTGCCACCAGCAGACCGAGGGACGGAGAGAATCAGCCCCAGCATTTT,CATSRPRDGENQPQHF
NA,NA,TRBV28,TRBJ1-1,TGTGCCAGCAGCCTACCTGGGGGGGAGATGAACACTGAAGCTTTCTTT,CASSLPGGEMNTEAFF
NA,NA,TRBV27,TRBJ2-7,TGTGCCAGCAGTTTTGGCCCCGGACAGCCCTACGAGCAGTACTTC,CASSFGPGQPYEQYF
NA,once,TRBV5-1,TRBJ1-6,TGCGCCAGCAGCTCGGGGCGGGATAGTTATAATTCACCCCTCCACTTT,CASSSGRDSYNSPLHF
NA,NA,TRBV6-1,TRBJ1-2,TGTGCCAGCAGTGAATTTTTCGGCTACACCTTC,CASSEFFGYTF
NA,NA,TRBV11-1,TRBJ1-2,TGTGCCAGCAGCCCGCTTGCGACCCTACTCTATGGCTACACCTTC,CASSPLATLLYGYTF
NA,NA,TRBV15,TRBJ1-2,TGTGCCACCAGCAGAGTCTTGGAGTCCGGGTATGGCTACACCTTC,CATSRVLESGYGYTF
TRBD1,NA,TRBV5-1,TRBJ2-1,TGCGCCAGCAGCAGAGGACAGGGAGGAGGGTATGAGCAGTTCTTC,CASSRGQGGGYEQFF